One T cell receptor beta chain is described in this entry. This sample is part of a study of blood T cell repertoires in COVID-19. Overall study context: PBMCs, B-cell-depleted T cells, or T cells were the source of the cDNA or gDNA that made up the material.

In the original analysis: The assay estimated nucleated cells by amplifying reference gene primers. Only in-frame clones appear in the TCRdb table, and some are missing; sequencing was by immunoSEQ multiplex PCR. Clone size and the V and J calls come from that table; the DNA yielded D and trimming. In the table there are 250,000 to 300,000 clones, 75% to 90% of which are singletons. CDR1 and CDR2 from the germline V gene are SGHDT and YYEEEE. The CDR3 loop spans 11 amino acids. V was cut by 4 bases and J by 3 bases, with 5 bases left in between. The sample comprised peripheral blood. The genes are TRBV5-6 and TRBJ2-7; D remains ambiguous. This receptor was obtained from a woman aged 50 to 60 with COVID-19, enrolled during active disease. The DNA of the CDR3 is TGTGCCAGCAGCCAAAACTACGAGCAGTACTTC. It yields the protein CASSQNYEQYF. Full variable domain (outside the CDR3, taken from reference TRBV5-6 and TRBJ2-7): DAGVTQSPTHLIKTRGQQVTLRCSPKSGHDTVSWYQQALGQGPQFIFQYYEEEERQRGNFPDRFSGHQFPNYSSELNVNALLLGDSALYLCASSQNYEQYFGPGTRLTVT.